This TCR beta chain comes out of a study of blood T cells in healthy people across ages. General observations from the study: The study found TCR beta diversity correlated strongly with naive T cell percentage. Total diversity from one million sequenced T cells was likely underestimated.

Primers used in a second PCR of roughly 7 to 12 cycles were a sample-barcoded 5' primer and a J-beta primer mix. Through a template-switch adaptor with 12 random nucleotides, each cDNA molecule received a tag. TCRdb redid the calling of the 5' RACE reads with MiXCR, one entry per CDR3 protein. Here the sample spans about 1 million distinct CDR3 sequences, more than 35% being singletons. Donors gave ten milliliters of peripheral blood apiece. Germline values: CDR1 SGHRS, CDR2 YFSETQ. The CDR3 has 12 residues. V was clipped by 6 bases and J by 3 bases, with 10 bases between them. With regard to this clonotype: Antigen specificity is unknown.

The rearrangement uses TRBV5-1 and TRBJ2-7; D is unclear. This receptor was obtained from a woman in her sixties in good health. The sequenced sample consisted of blood. The CDR3 bases are TGCGCCAGCACAGCACAGAACTACGAGCAGTACTTC. Translated: CASTAQNYEQYF. Drawing the rest from reference TRBV5-1 and TRBJ2-7, the complete variable domain is KAGVTQTPRYLIKTRGQQVTLSCSPISGHRSVSWYQQTPGQGLQFLFEYFSETQRNKGNFPGRFSGRQFSNSRSEMNVSTLELGDSALYLCASTAQNYEQYFGPGTRLTVT.